Only a few counts were recorded for the clone carrying this T cell receptor (beta chain). Its antigen is currently unknown. The TCR alpha and TCR beta cDNA libraries, bearing sample barcodes and UMIs, were generated by 5'RACE using constant-segment primers. Each CDR3 protein is one row after TCRdb ran MiXCR on the 5' RACE reads. The sample holds some 110,000 distinct CDR3 sequences, under 15% seen once. The data belong to a study of T-cell memory formation after mild COVID-19. Findings of the study overall: Clones contracting day 15 to 85 were balanced CD4/CD8; later expanders leaned CD4+.

Germline CDR1 and CDR2: SGHVS and FNYEAQ. The length of the CDR3 is 16 residues. The V gene end was trimmed by 1 base and the J gene end by 2 bases; junction bases not matched to a gene: 4. Sample: PBMCs or a T cell subset sorted from them (not recorded which). The receptor comes from an adult woman who had mild COVID-19 (a few samples of this study predate the infection). Cell type and time point are not known. The chain carries TRBV7-6 and TRBJ2-1, with 8 positions matching TRBD2. DNA for the CDR3: TGTGCCAGCAGCTTAGTAAGCGGGGGCGCCTACAATGAGCAGTTCTTC. Its protein product is CASSLVSGGAYNEQFF.